One and the same sample provided the 13 T cell receptor beta chains below, sequenced in a study of CD8 T cells in ankylosing spondylitis. Using its own MiXCR run on the 5' RACE reads, TCRdb lists one record per CDR3 protein. This sample has around 18,000 distinct CDR3 sequences, with 8% to 10% found just once. What was sequenced was blood. The receptors stem from a male donor with ankylosing spondylitis or in good health (not recorded which).

This clonotype was seen ten or more times. This chain connects TRBV12-3 or TRBV12-4 to TRBJ2-3; D gene ambiguous. The CDR3 covers 12 residues. V lost 4 bases and J lost 3, with 5 bases in between. Here the CDR3 reads CASSWGTDTQYF. Here the CDR3 DNA reads TGTGCCAGCAGTTGGGGAACAGATACGCAGTATTTT.

This chain links TRBV7-3 with TRBJ2-7; D ambiguous. CDR1 SGHTA and CDR2 FQGTGA come from the germline V gene. This CDR3 is 14 amino acids long. Trimming stripped 2 bases from V and 1 base from J, with 9 bases between. CDR3 amino acids: CASSLLPQSYEQYF. The CDR3 region has the DNA TGTGCCAGCAGCTTATTGCCCCAATCCTACGAGCAGTACTTC.

This clonotype was recorded at least ten times. J is TRBJ1-3 and V is TRBV5-1; no definite D call. This CDR3 spans 13 amino acids. CDR1 SGHRS and CDR2 YFSETQ come from the germline V gene. V dropped 1 base and J dropped 0 bases, with 2 bases sitting between them. CDR3 coding DNA: TGCGCCAGCAGCTTGAACTCTGGAAACACCATATATTTT. Its translation is CASSLNSGNTIYF. The complete variable domain, with remaining parts taken from reference TRBV5-1 and TRBJ1-3, reads KAGVTQTPRYLIKTRGQQVTLSCSPISGHRSVSWYQQTPGQGLQFLFEYFSETQRNKGNFPGRFSGRQFSNSRSEMNVSTLELGDSALYLCASSLNSGNTIYFGEGSWLTVV.

The sample holds many counts of this clonotype. It is likely a read error, because the conserved phenylalanine at the end of the CDR3 is missing. CDR3 nucleotides: TGTGCCAGCAGCCAGACTACTTGGAGCTCCTACAATGAGCAGTTCCTC. Protein sequence: CASSQTTWSSYNEQFL. The chain carries TRBV12-3 or TRBV12-4 and TRBJ2-1, with D possibly being TRBD2 (5 bases). The CDR3 length is 16 residues. V was cut by 6 bases and J by 0 bases, with 15 bases left in between.

This clonotype was found many times. The chain carries TRBV12-3 or TRBV12-4 and TRBJ2-2, with D perhaps given as TRBD1 or TRBD2 (5 bases each). V shed 3 bases and J shed 5 bases, with 16 bases lying between them. The CDR3 covers 16 residues. CDR3 sequence (DNA): TGTGCCAGCAGTTTTTCGGGGCAGGGCGGAACCGGGGAGCTGTTTTTT. It encodes CASSFSGQGGTGELFF.

The chain joins TRBV25-1 to TRBJ1-5; D is undetermined. The germline V gene encodes CDR1 MGHDK and CDR2 SYGVNS. The ends were cut back, 2 bases at V and 6 bases at J, with 11 bases in the middle. This CDR3 is built from 14 residues. CDR3 sequence (DNA): TGTGCCAGCAGTGAAGATTCGGTGAGTCAGCCCCAGCATTTT. It translates to CASSEDSVSQPQHF.

This clonotype was counted between two and nine times. The chain combines TRBV11-2 with TRBJ2-1; TRBD2 matches 9 bases. The CDR3 is 18 residues long. Germline lookup yields CDR1 SGHAT and CDR2 FQNNGV. With V trimmed by 1 base and J by 8 bases, 15 bases remained unmatched. CDR3 DNA: TGTGCCAGCAGCTTAGGGTTGGTTCTAGCGGGAAAATCGGATGAGCAGTTCTTC. Translated, it gives CASSLGLVLAGKSDEQFF.

This clonotype appeared a few times. The rearrangement links TRBV6-6 to TRBJ2-1; D unresolved. The CDR3 is made up of 13 amino acids. Trimming removed 6 bases at V and 4 bases at J, with 10 bases between. The germline V gene has CDR1 MNHNY and CDR2 SVGAGI (reference sequence). CDR3 protein: CASRRGTYNEQFF. CDR3 nucleotides: TGTGCCAGCAGGAGAGGTACTTACAATGAGCAGTTCTTC.

This clonotype was observed a handful of times. This CDR3 is CASSPTPGSNEKLFF. CDR3 bases: TGCGCCAGCAGCCCCACCCCGGGGTCTAATGAAAAACTGTTTTTT. This rearrangement joins TRBV5-1 to TRBJ1-4; unclear D gene. Trimming took off 4 bases at V and 3 bases at J, with 13 bases between the two ends. Per the germline V gene, CDR1 is SGHRS and CDR2 is YFSETQ. The CDR3 is made up of 15 amino acids.

This clonotype has more than one count but fewer than ten. The gene calls are TRBV20-1 and TRBJ2-7; a weak D match, TRBD2 (6 bases). This CDR3 is built from 11 residues. V was shortened by 6 bases and J by 6 bases, with 12 bases between the two germline ends. The germline V gene has CDR1 DFQATT and CDR2 SNEGSKA (reference sequence). CDR3 sequence: CSATAEGEQYF. The CDR3 DNA reads as TGCAGTGCCACGGCGGAGGGCGAGCAGTACTTC.

This clonotype came up many times. J is TRBJ2-3 and V is TRBV29-1; weak D call: TRBD1 (6 bases). The CDR3 runs to 13 residues. Germline assignment: CDR1 SQVTM and CDR2 ANQGSEA. The germline V and J ends were trimmed by 5 bases and 3 bases, with 12 bases remaining between them. The CDR3, as DNA: TGCAGCGTTATAACCCAGGGGACAGATACGCAGTATTTT. This gives the protein CSVITQGTDTQYF.

This clonotype was observed at least ten times. The chain uses TRBV3-1 and TRBJ2-1; 8 bases map to TRBD2. The V gene end was trimmed by 6 bases and the J gene end by 2 bases; junction bases not matched to a gene: 6. Germline CDR1 LGHDT, CDR2 YNNKEL (reference sequence). CDR3 size: 15 residues. CDR3: CASRGAGDTYNEQFF. DNA of the CDR3: TGTGCCAGCAGGGGAGCGGGGGACACCTACAATGAGCAGTTCTTC.

This clonotype was recorded at least ten times. The CDR3 here is CASTTSDTQYF. DNA for the CDR3: TGTGCCAGCACCACGTCAGATACGCAGTATTTT. The chain recombines TRBV6-6 with TRBJ2-3; no clear D gene. The CDR3 loop spans 11 amino acids. CDR1 and CDR2 (germline): MNHNY, SVGAGI (reference sequence). V dropped 7 bases and J dropped 4 bases, with 6 bases sitting between them.